The clone carrying this T cell receptor (beta chain) has a single count. The antigen is unknown. The source of the sample is a study of cytomegalovirus exposure and HLA in healthy donors. Findings of the study overall: Researchers reported that three CMV-associated chains were confirmed in vitro as CMV antigen-specific. Across HLA loci, a later analysis found differing TCR association rates, with DRB1 most and HLA-C fewest.

13 Jbeta primers and 60 Vbeta primers were used for the PCR. Profiling relied on immunoSEQ multiplex PCR, and the TCRdb table lists in-frame clones only, not all of them. The sample contains under 200,000 clones, approximately 81% of which appear only once. Trimming pared 6 bases from V and 1 base from J, leaving 6 bases between. The CDR3 has 12 residues. Germline assignment: CDR1 LGHNT and CDR2 FRNRAP. The sequenced material came from PBMCs. This chain connects TRBV12-5 to TRBJ1-1; unclear D gene. The receptor's source is a boy between 2 and 15 years old in good health and CMV-seronegative. CDR3 region: CASGSGNTEAFF. The CDR3 region has the DNA TGTGCTAGTGGCTCAGGGAACACTGAAGCTTTCTTT.